The table lists the clone carrying this T cell receptor beta chain with many counts. Its antigen remains unknown. The data stem from a study of post-analysis software for immune sequencing data. Study-level information: Relapsing-remitting, secondary progressive and progressive-relapsing multiple sclerosis were all included among the disease courses. Notes on the study in general: Under F measure analysis, samples from one preparation batch co-clustered strongly. Compared with controls, patients had more of five or six TRBV segments, including TRBV5-6, TRBV5-1 and TRBV20-1. People with multiple sclerosis had a significantly lower normalized Chao1 diversity than controls did.

Unique-molecular-identifier-tagged TCR beta cDNA libraries were used. TCRdb reprocessed the PCR reads via MiXCR and lists one record per CDR3 protein. The table shows about 190,000 distinct CDR3 sequences, with approximately 30% occurring only once. This CDR3 spans 17 amino acids. Trimming took 2 bases from V and 4 from J, leaving 18 bases between them. Germline V lookup: CDR1 MGHRA, CDR2 YSYEKL. The sample consisted of blood. This sequence joins TRBV4-1 and TRBJ2-1; perhaps TRBD1 as D (5 bases). This clonotype was obtained from a girl under 18 with multiple sclerosis. CDR3 sequence reads: CASSQKTVSHTYNEQFF. CDR3 in DNA: TGCGCCAGCAGCCAAAAGACAGTTTCACACACTTACAATGAGCAGTTCTTC.